This T cell receptor (beta chain) was identified during a study of cytomegalovirus exposure and HLA in healthy donors (dated 2017 in TCRdb). For the study in its entirety: According to an earlier analysis of around 600 of the donors, about 179 million T cells yielded approximately 120 million unique TCR beta sequences and 250 to 350 Gb of sequence data. Donor age, sex, ethnicity and CMV serostatus were compiled together with the repertoire data. Typing coverage varied by locus: 629-630 donors for A, B, C, DRB1 and DQB1; more than 500 for DQA1; about 600 for DPA1; roughly 450 for DPB1. A later genetic analysis took genome-wide SNP genotypes for about 65% of the roughly 670 donors and used that subset as a discovery cohort. The genetic ancestry cluster associated with self-reported Caucasian donors included approximately 85% of the 398 genotyped donors. The study was designed to test whether signatures of past pathogen exposure could be identified by cataloging public T cell receptors. In the later analysis, no new phenotypic data were used to find candidate immune exposures; instead, reliance was placed on TCR beta sequences and their occurrence across donors. Roughly five DR-DQ haplotypes were handled as single units for association and clustering, since linkage in the cohort was strong. To study patterns of TCR occurrence, a later analysis re-analyzed previously published TCR beta repertoires from 550 to 800 donors and added high-resolution HLA genotyping. To predict cytomegalovirus infection status, the study combined high-throughput TCR immunosequencing, statistical association of individual TCRs with disease status, and machine learning. Every repertoire in the discovery cohort had been generated on one and the same sequencing platform. On average, roughly 200,000 unique TCR beta nucleotide sequences were sequenced per donor among a few hundred genotyped donors of the cohort, with roughly 18% of those sequences being non-productive. To decide whether each TCR beta V gene segment behaved as functional or pseudogenic, an earlier analysis of some 600 of the donors relied on high-throughput TCR beta sequencing. HLA typing included class I and class II loci at four-digit resolution. Using immunosequencing, the study profiled T cell repertoires from fewer than 850 subjects and related those repertoires to cytomegalovirus serostatus. In addition to the first cohort of 650 to 800 subjects, a separate validation cohort of 120 different subjects was used. An early release that covered about 600 HLA-typed donors contained about 300 gigabases of sequencing data and about 84 million unique TCR sequences. Study-level results and caveats: The cohort was sequenced for TCR beta chains only, and without alpha or paired-chain data the features that could be detected were limited. According to a later analysis, most CMV-associated TCR beta chains appeared to be HLA-restricted, and the HLA associations seemed to be driven largely by CMV exposure. Across donors, most TCR sequences were observed very rarely, whereas some public TCRs were present in many individuals. In a later analysis, HLA-associated TCR beta chains showed more clonal expansion and lower generation probabilities than non-associated chains that were equally common. According to the authors, the approach could potentially be generalized to other disease states and immunological phenotypes. The study listed 150 to 200 TCR beta chains as associated with cytomegalovirus. According to a later analysis, parvovirus B19, influenza, CMV and Epstein-Barr virus appeared linked to several top co-occurrence clusters. Because HLA typing was unavailable for some donors at each locus, only the typed subset was used in association tests. According to a later analysis, TCR association rates differed among HLA loci, with DRB1 alleles showing the most associated TCRs and HLA-C alleles showing the fewest. A few of the identified cytomegalovirus-associated TCR beta chains were confirmed in vitro to be specific for cytomegalovirus antigens. In an earlier analysis of 587 of the donors, most TCR beta V segments appeared in productive rearrangements about 87% or about 30% of the time, broadly matching IMGT annotations. When HLA alleles, especially DR and DQ, strongly co-occurred, attributing TCR associations to individual alleles was difficult. Some IMGT-functional V segments, including TRBV6-2 and TRBV6-3, could not be distinguished by the 87-base-pair reads and were therefore excluded. The earlier analysis of 587 of the donors excluded some 15 rarely observed V segments, including chromosome 9 orphons, because counts were too low. A further reported finding was that TCR beta sequences accurately predicted the HLA-A and HLA-B alleles for most subjects in the first cohort. Compared with the approximately 670-donor mean, donors in an Asian-associated ancestry cluster had fewer N-insertions in productive TCRs, according to a later genetic analysis. A cluster of highly shared sequence variants was judged likely to represent a technical artifact of the sequencing pipeline. The presence/absence analyses assumed that sequencing depth was roughly uniform across donors, and that assumption may not be true. Linkage disequilibrium might explain the correlated functional status among segregating V segments, but an unknown experimental factor could not be ruled out. CMV serostatus was the only immune exposure information available for the cohort. At a false discovery rate of 0.05, a later analysis linked about 17,000 TCR beta sequences to specific HLA alleles. The classifier was reported to diagnose cytomegalovirus status with high specificity and sensitivity in both the original cohort and the validation cohort. In a later genetic analysis, a missense DCLRE1C variant was associated with V-gene and J-gene trimming of TCR beta chains, and the association was replicated in an independent cohort.

The library relied on the immunoSEQ multiplex PCR assay. For the multiplex PCR, a mixture combining 60 forward primers for TCR Vbeta segments and 13 reverse primers for TCR Jbeta segments was used. The CDR3 region of rearranged TCR beta genes was amplified from genomic DNA by a multiplex PCR assay. The Illumina HiSeq System was used to sequence the amplified TCR beta libraries as 87-base-pair reads. Under the source paper's analysis protocol: A later analysis tallied 80 million to 95 million unique TCR beta chains across the 666 repertoires, and about 12 million of those chains were shared by two or more donors. A nearest-neighbor algorithm error-corrected the raw reads and collapsed the reads into unique sequences, merging closely related sequences to remove PCR and sequencing errors. To assign V, D and J gene segments, CDR3 sequences were aligned to IMGT reference sequences. For a sequence to be retained, a match of at least six nucleotides was required to both a V gene segment and a J gene segment. Rearrangements were classified as productive when the CDR3 lacked stop codons and remained in frame with V and J, and all other rearrangements were classified as non-productive. CDR3 was defined according to IMGT convention as the region running from the second conserved V-encoded cysteine to the conserved J-encoded phenylalanine. The earlier analysis of 587 of the donors excluded any sequence lacking an unambiguous match to a single V gene segment. An earlier analysis of a few hundred of the donors called V segments functional above 56.7% productive rearrangements and segregating when the between-donor standard deviation exceeded 5%. A statistical classification framework was developed to diagnose cytomegalovirus status using the catalog of TCR beta chain sequences. In a later analysis, V and J genes were assigned by comparing TCR nucleotide sequences against IMGT/GENE-DB human TR gene sequences. A later analysis assigned CDR3 sequences and most-parsimonious VDJ recombination scenarios with the TCRdist pipeline. A later analysis defined each TCR beta chain by its CDR3 amino acid sequence plus V-gene family, and excluded reads lacking a unique V-gene family. As a way to deal with suspected cross-contamination and a sequencing artifact, a later analysis dropped over 550 nucleotide sequences that were highly shared and had low generation probability. In a later analysis, a clonal expansion index for each public chain was calculated from normalized within-repertoire ranks of inferred template counts. Generation probabilities in a later analysis came from a VDJ recombination model fitted to out-of-frame rearrangements, and those results were checked against IGoR. A later analysis scored TCR-TCR, TCR-HLA and TCR-CMV co-occurrence with hypergeometric tests, applying a repertoire-size bias correction to TCR pairs. To estimate false discovery rates, a later analysis permuted the HLA or CMV assignments 20 times. A later analysis grouped co-occurring TCRs with DBSCAN, adding TCRdist sequence similarity when clustering within HLA-allele-positive subsets. Repertoires with fewer than 30,000 or more than 120,000 public chains were left out of co-occurrence clustering, as were about five repertoires with anomalous nucleotide sharing. This immuneACCESS table, as held by TCRdb, lists in-frame sequences with V and J called but not all clones. Of the missing ones, under half trace to an unresolved V gene in checked studies; the others have no known cause. V and J calls and clone size are those listed in that table; D and trimming were worked out from the DNA. The sample table records about 150,000 clones; 79% of these occur just once. Clones ranked in the top ten supply 6% to 8.5% of the sample.

On this clone itself: The specificity of this receptor is unknown. One base away there is no much larger clone; base qualities are not given.

The cohort consisted of fewer than 700 healthy bone marrow donors. At the time of sampling, every cohort member was nominally healthy, though immune exposures that went unrecorded were likely present. The donor was CMV seropositive and belonged to the group of 250 to 300 seropositive cohort members. Every donor gave a peripheral blood sample, and the peripheral blood mononuclear cells from that sample were used for TCR beta sequencing. The Qiagen DNeasy Blood Extraction Kit was used to extract genomic DNA from the blood cell samples. The CDR3 sequence holds 16 residues, the cysteine and phenylalanine included. Only the CDR3 region is kept as DNA, spanning 48 bases read in frame from base 1. V is pared back by 3 bases and J by 3 bases, with 16 bases lying between the germline termini. Based on the germline V gene (reference sequence), the CDR1 and CDR2 sequences are LNHNV and YYDKDF.

Recombination connected TRBV15 to TRBJ2-3; the D gene is perhaps TRBD2, on 5 matching bases. The origin of this receptor is a man aged 25 to 40 in good health and CMV-seropositive. The sequenced material came from PBMCs. The nucleotide sequence reads TGTGCCACCAGCAGGGAGCTTAGGCGGGCTACAGATACGCAGTATTTT. Its product reads: CATSRELRRATDTQYF.